A few counts support the clone carrying this T cell receptor (beta chain). This sample stems from a study of blood T cell repertoires in COVID-19. Study information: The United States, Italy and Spain supplied acute and convalescent COVID-19 samples. PBMCs, B-cell-depleted T cells, or T cells were the source of the cDNA or gDNA that made up the material.

Authors' data handling: Reference gene primers were amplified, and this amplification served to estimate nucleated cell counts. Assay: immunoSEQ multiplex PCR; the TCRdb copy retains only in-frame clones and omits some. D and trimming come from the DNA, and the V and J calls and clone size come from that table. This table holds a few hundred thousand clones, approximately 86% found once. Recruited during active infection, patients (from Seattle) were subsequently followed longitudinally. This clonotype was sampled from a woman aged 55 to 70 with COVID-19, enrolled during active disease. Specimen: peripheral blood.

The CDR3 loop is CASSLVWDSSPHEQFF. In nucleotides, the CDR3 is TGTGCCAGCAGCTTGGTATGGGACTCTAGCCCACATGAGCAGTTCTTC. V gene TRBV5-4 combines with J gene TRBJ2-1, with a weak D call TRBD2 (6 bases). The germline V gene has CDR1 SGHNT and CDR2 YYREEE (reference sequence). Trimming cost V 0 bases and J 8 bases, with 18 bases left between them. The CDR3 is 16 residues long. The variable domain in full, completed from reference TRBV5-4 and TRBJ2-1, reads ETGVTQSPTHLIKTRGQQVTLRCSSQSGHNTVSWYQQALGQGPQFIFQYYREEENGRGNFPPRFSGLQFPNYSSELNVNALELDDSALYLCASSLVWDSSPHEQFFGPGTRLTVL.